The 17 T cell receptor beta chains below all came from one sample that was sequenced in a study of T-cell memory formation after mild COVID-19. TCRdb called the 5' RACE reads again in MiXCR, with one record for every CDR3 protein. The sample has 150,000 to 200,000 distinct CDR3 sequences; about a fifth are singletons. Sequenced material: PBMCs or a T cell subset sorted from them (not recorded which). These receptors were obtained from an adult woman who had mild COVID-19 (a few samples of this study predate the infection). Cell type and time point are not known.

The J gene is TRBJ1-4, the V gene TRBV5-1; D possibly corresponds to TRBD1 (6 bases). Trimming left V 0 bases short and J 3 bases short, with 9 bases between. CDR1 and CDR2 (germline): SGHRS, YFSETQ. The CDR3 extends over 15 amino acids. The CDR3 bases are TGCGCCAGCAGCTTGGGGACAGCGCCTAATGAAAAACTGTTTTTT. Encoded protein: CASSLGTAPNEKLFF.

This clonotype turned up a few times. The chain employs TRBV10-3 and TRBJ1-2, with a tentative D call TRBD1 (6 bases). The V gene's germline CDR1 is ENHRY and CDR2 SYGVKD. This CDR3 contains 16 residues. V lost 0 bases, J lost 6 bases, and 17 bases lay in between. The CDR3 region has the DNA TGTGCCATCAGTGAGTCGACTCTGGGGGCTTCCGATGGCTACACCTTC. It specifies CAISESTLGASDGYTF.

This clonotype was found a few times. This chain uses TRBV11-2 with TRBJ2-1; 7 nucleotides align to TRBD2. V lost 5 bases to trimming and J lost 5 bases; unmatched junction nucleotides: 9. This CDR3 has 15 amino acids. The germline CDR1 and CDR2 sequences are SGHAT and FQNNGV. The CDR3 DNA follows: TGTGCCAGCAGCCCAGCGAGACTAGCCAACAATGAGCAGTTCTTC. This gives the protein CASSPARLANNEQFF.

The chain links TRBV27 to TRBJ1-4, with unresolved D. Deletions cut 1 base from V and 6 bases from J, with 6 bases between. This CDR3 comprises 13 residues. Germline V gives CDR1 MNHEY, CDR2 SMNVEV (reference sequence). The CDR3 sequence is CASSLFAHEKLFF. CDR3 nucleotide sequence: TGTGCCAGCAGTTTATTCGCCCATGAAAAACTGTTTTTT.

This clonotype has a handful of counts. The chain combines TRBV12-3 or TRBV12-4 with TRBJ2-7; D not certain. The length of the CDR3 is 14 residues. Trimming removed 5 bases at V and 3 bases at J, with 14 bases between. CDR3 bases: TGTGCCAGCAGTCCTACCTACGACGGCTACGAGCAGTACTTC. Translation gives CASSPTYDGYEQYF.

The chain combines TRBV24-1 with TRBJ2-3; D gene unclear. Per germline, CDR1 KGHDR and CDR2 SFDVKD. The CDR3 length is 14 residues. V was pared by 0 bases and J by 4 bases, with 7 bases between. Here the CDR3 DNA reads TGTGCCACCAGTGATTTGCAGGAGCCAGATACGCAGTATTTT. Translated: CATSDLQEPDTQYF.

The chain uses TRBV7-2 and TRBJ1-1; no clear D. This CDR3 is built from 13 residues. Germline values: CDR1 SGHTA, CDR2 FQGNSA. Trimming shortened V by 6 bases and J by 0 bases, and 8 bases separated the two germline ends. The CDR3 here is CASRYDMNTEAFF. As DNA, the CDR3 is TGTGCCAGCAGATATGACATGAACACTGAAGCTTTCTTT.

The chain has TRBV12-3 or TRBV12-4 and TRBJ2-1, with D perhaps TRBD1 (8 bases). V was pared by 6 bases and J by 7 bases, with 19 bases between. The CDR3 runs 15 residues. CDR3: CASRRPGQGGNEQFF. In nucleotides, the CDR3 is TGTGCCAGCAGACGACCAGGACAGGGAGGGAATGAGCAGTTCTTC.

This clonotype was seen more than once but under ten times. This chain uses TRBV2 with TRBJ2-3; TRBD2 agrees at 11 bases. This CDR3 contains 15 residues. V lost 7 bases to trimming and J lost 4 bases; unmatched junction nucleotides: 7. Germline V gene lookup returns CDR1 SNHLY and CDR2 FYNNEI. CDR3 sequence reads: CASKVAGGRPDTQYF. DNA of the CDR3: TGTGCCAGCAAAGTAGCGGGGGGGCGTCCAGATACGCAGTATTTT.

This chain connects TRBV29-1 to TRBJ2-7; maybe TRBD1 (5 bases). The V end was cut by 7 bases, the J end by 7 bases, with 14 bases between. Germline V CDR1 and CDR2: SQVTM, ANQGSEA. The CDR3 consists of 11 residues. CDR3 bases: TGCAGCGACTCGATGAAGGGGGAGCAGTACTTC. Protein product: CSDSMKGEQYF.

This clonotype showed up just a few times. This chain joins TRBV12-3 or TRBV12-4 and TRBJ1-5; no clear D gene. This CDR3 region has 16 residues. Trimming left V 4 bases short and J 7 bases short, with 20 bases between. The CDR3, as DNA: TGTGCCAGCAGTTCAGACCCATCCCCTCGGGAACAGCCCCAGCATTTT. Its translation: CASSSDPSPREQPQHF.

The chain is built from TRBV29-1 and TRBJ2-1; TRBD1 is a possible D gene (5 bases). The germline CDR1 and CDR2 sequences are SQVTM and ANQGSEA. The CDR3 contains 14 residues. Trimming stripped 5 bases from V and 2 bases from J, with 13 bases between. The CDR3 is CSVLTVLTYNEQFF. DNA of the CDR3: TGCAGCGTTCTGACAGTGTTAACCTACAATGAGCAGTTCTTC.

This clonotype was picked up a small number of times. This chain links TRBV20-1 with TRBJ2-7; 11 nucleotides line up with TRBD2. Losses at the gene ends were 5 bases for V and 6 bases for J; bases not matched to a gene: 15. Per the germline V gene, CDR1 is DFQATT and CDR2 is SNEGSKA (reference sequence). The CDR3 has 16 amino acids. The DNA for the CDR3 is TGCAGTGCTGAGACTAGCGGGATAGGCCCCGCCCTCGAGCAGTACTTC. It yields the protein CSAETSGIGPALEQYF.

This clonotype appeared a few times. The chain links TRBV15 to TRBJ2-1; 8 bases agree with TRBD2. V shed 1 base and J 9 bases; nucleotides not matched to a gene: 5. This CDR3 has 14 residues. Germline V gene sequence: CDR1 LNHNV, CDR2 YYDKDF (reference sequence). The CDR3 reads CATSRAGTSFEQFF. Written as DNA, the CDR3 is TGTGCCACCAGCAGAGCCGGGACTAGTTTTGAGCAGTTCTTC.

The CDR3 spells CASSQLRGGQETQYF. Here the CDR3 DNA reads TGCGCCAGCAGCCAATTAAGGGGGGGCCAAGAGACCCAGTACTTC. The chain recombines TRBV4-3 with TRBJ2-5; a weak D match, TRBD2 (7 bases). The CDR3 sequence is 15 residues long. From germline, CDR1 is LGHNA and CDR2 YSLEER. V was pared by 2 bases and J by 1 base, with 11 bases between.

The table lists this clonotype with many counts. This chain uses TRBV7-9 with TRBJ2-1, with 8 bases aligning to TRBD2. The CDR3 totals 15 residues. Germline CDR1 reads SEHNR; CDR2 reads FQNEAQ (reference sequence). V lost 5 bases to trimming and J lost 4 bases; unmatched junction nucleotides: 7. CDR3 nucleotide sequence: TGTGCCAGCAGCCCTCCGGGACTAGGTTACAATGAGCAGTTCTTC. The encoded protein is CASSPPGLGYNEQFF.

This chain joins TRBV30 and TRBJ1-1; D call uncertain. V was shortened by 1 base and J by 1 base, with 7 bases between the two germline ends. The CDR3 has 13 amino acids. The germline V gene encodes CDR1 GTSNPN and CDR2 SVGIG (reference sequence). The CDR3: CAWSADKNTEAFF. CDR3 coding DNA: TGTGCCTGGAGTGCAGACAAGAACACTGAAGCTTTCTTT. The full variable domain, with the rest looked up from reference TRBV30 and TRBJ1-1, is SQTIHQWPATLVQPVGSPLSLECTVEGTSNPNLYWYRQAAGRGLQLLFYSVGIGQISSEVPQNLSASRPQDRQFILSSKKLLLSDSGFYLCAWSADKNTEAFFGQGTRLTVV.